The 2 T cell receptor beta chains presented below share a single source sample, sequenced in a study of cytomegalovirus exposure and HLA in healthy donors. The PCR was carried out with 60 Vbeta primers and 13 Jbeta primers. Measured with immunoSEQ multiplex PCR; TCRdb has only the in-frame clones, and not every one. The sample has fewer than 200,000 clones, 75% to 90% seen once. The sequencing sample was made of PBMCs. These receptors were collected from a woman between 50 and 59 years old in good health and CMV-seropositive.

The chain combines TRBV28 with TRBJ1-2; D is uncertain. The CDR3 sequence is 11 residues long. Germline-derived CDR1 and CDR2 are MDHEN and SYDVKM. With 6 bases removed from V and 7 bases from J, the gap between germline ends came to 9 bases. The CDR3, as DNA: TGTGCCAGCAGCACAACATTTGGCTACACCTTC. Protein: CASSTTFGYTF.

As to this clone: The sample carries other DNA sequences with the same CDR3. This sequence joins TRBV7-3 and TRBJ2-2, with TRBD2 matching over 7 bases. V lost 2 bases, J lost 5 bases, and 5 bases stayed unmatched. The germline V gene encodes CDR1 SGHTA and CDR2 FQGTGA. The CDR3 has 15 residues. Written as DNA, the CDR3 is TGTGCCAGCAGCTTAGGGTTAGCGGGTACCGGGGAGCTGTTTTTT. This encodes CASSLGLAGTGELFF.